The rows below give T cell receptor beta chains drawn from one sample of a study of identifying expanded T cells in peripheral blood. Data came from immunoSEQ multiplex PCR; TCRdb stores just in-frame clones and leaves some out. Of around 100,000 clones listed, approximately 88% were seen once; the top ten hold 15% to 20%. Sequencing input: blood. The receptors shown here come from a person aged 18-70 years in good health. Each CDR3 is given with its conserved first and last residue.

cdr3_aa: CASSLLDRGDQPQHF
v_call: TRBV9
j_call: TRBJ1-5

cdr3_aa: CASSFGGGAQEQYF
v_call: TRBV11-2
j_call: TRBJ2-7

cdr3_aa: CASSQSTGTFNEQFF
v_call: TRBV4-3
j_call: TRBJ2-1

cdr3_aa: CASSPKRAGGGEQYF
v_call: TRBV7-6
j_call: TRBJ2-7

cdr3_aa: CASSQAGFQRGNTIYF
v_call: TRBV4-2
j_call: TRBJ1-3

cdr3_aa: CASSPLGNYGYTF
v_call: TRBV7-8
j_call: TRBJ1-2

cdr3_aa: CASSFGGGDTQYF
v_call: TRBV7-2
j_call: TRBJ2-3

cdr3_aa: CASRVGGTSGGAIQETQYF
v_call: TRBV10-2
j_call: TRBJ2-5

cdr3_aa: CASSGTGRYSNQPQHF
v_call: TRBV19
j_call: TRBJ1-5

cdr3_aa: CASSTIRDSYEQYF
v_call: TRBV11-2
j_call: TRBJ2-7

cdr3_aa: CASSRQGAITEAFF
v_call: TRBV9
j_call: TRBJ1-1

cdr3_aa: CASTRRGGNNSTEAFF
v_call: TRBV6-6
j_call: TRBJ1-1

cdr3_aa: CASSLGVAGAARETQYF
v_call: TRBV7-2
j_call: TRBJ2-5

cdr3_aa: CASAEDREQETQYF
v_call: TRBV7-9
j_call: TRBJ2-5

cdr3_aa: CASSPEGGGPYNEQFF
v_call: TRBV19
j_call: TRBJ2-1

cdr3_aa: CASSPSPGQGALGYTF
v_call: TRBV28
j_call: TRBJ1-2

cdr3_aa: CAISGQGFQEAYGYTF
v_call: TRBV10-3
j_call: TRBJ1-2

cdr3_aa: CASSPGRGETQYF
v_call: TRBV5-1
j_call: TRBJ2-5

cdr3_aa: CASSFSGTGNTEAFF
v_call: TRBV11-3
j_call: TRBJ1-1

cdr3_aa: CASSLVGGGYYEQYF
v_call: TRBV5-6
j_call: TRBJ2-7

cdr3_aa: CASSSPIGGPTEAFF
v_call: TRBV13
j_call: TRBJ1-1

cdr3_aa: CASSFALNPGWFEQFF
v_call: TRBV7-9
j_call: TRBJ2-1

cdr3_aa: CASSLSRGGDMTQYF
v_call: TRBV7-9
j_call: TRBJ2-3

cdr3_aa: CASRGGIGYGYTF
v_call: TRBV7-8
j_call: TRBJ1-2

cdr3_aa: CAASRGYNTEAFF
v_call: TRBV15
j_call: TRBJ1-1

cdr3_aa: CASKQWGTGGNYGYTF
v_call: TRBV28
j_call: TRBJ1-2

cdr3_aa: CASTLGSLALRGTGELFF
v_call: TRBV7-8
j_call: TRBJ2-2

cdr3_aa: CASSESGGYTEAFF
v_call: TRBV2
j_call: TRBJ1-1

cdr3_aa: CASSPRTGINAEAFF
v_call: TRBV7-6
j_call: TRBJ1-1

cdr3_aa: CASSFGLGGAYEQYF
v_call: TRBV11-2
j_call: TRBJ2-7